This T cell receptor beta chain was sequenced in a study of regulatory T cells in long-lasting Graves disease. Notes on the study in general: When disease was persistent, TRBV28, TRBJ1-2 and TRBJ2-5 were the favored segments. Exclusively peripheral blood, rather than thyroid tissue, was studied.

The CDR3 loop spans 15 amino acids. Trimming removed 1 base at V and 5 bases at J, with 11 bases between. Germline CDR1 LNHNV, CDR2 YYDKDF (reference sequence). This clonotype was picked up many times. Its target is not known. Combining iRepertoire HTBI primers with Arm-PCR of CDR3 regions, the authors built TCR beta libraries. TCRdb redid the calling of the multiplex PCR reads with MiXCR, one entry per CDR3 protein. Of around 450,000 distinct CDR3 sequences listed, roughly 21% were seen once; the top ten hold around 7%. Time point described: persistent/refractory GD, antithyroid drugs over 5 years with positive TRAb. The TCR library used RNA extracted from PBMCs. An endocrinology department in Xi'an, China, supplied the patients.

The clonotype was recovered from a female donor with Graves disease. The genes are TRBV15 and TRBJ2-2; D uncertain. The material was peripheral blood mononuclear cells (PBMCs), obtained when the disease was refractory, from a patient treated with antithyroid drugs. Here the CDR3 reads CATSRVFGDTGELFF. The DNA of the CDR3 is TGTGCCACCAGCAGAGTTTTTGGGGATACCGGGGAGCTGTTTTTT. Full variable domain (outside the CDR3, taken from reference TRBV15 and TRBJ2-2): DAMVIQNPRYQVTQFGKPVTLSCSQTLNHNVMYWYQQKSSQAPKLLFHYYDKDFNNEADTPDNFQSRRPNTSFCFLDIRSPGLGDTAMYLCATSRVFGDTGELFFGEGSRLTVL.